This TCR beta chain was captured by sequencing in a study of CD8 T cells in Susac syndrome. Points from the study as a whole: Clonal expansion was not observed in the Susac syndrome CD4+ T cell repertoires.

RNA in amounts of about 0.5 to 1 ug was reverse transcribed with random hexamers. MiXCR, applied by TCRdb to the immunoSEQ multiplex PCR reads, yields one record per CDR3 protein. The sample contains under 200,000 distinct CDR3 sequences, about 91% of which appear only once. With V trimmed by 2 bases and J by 7 bases, 15 bases remained unmatched. This CDR3 contains 17 residues. Germline CDR1 MNHEY, CDR2 SVGAGI. Details on this clonotype: Antigen: not known.

The recently defined diagnostic criteria for definite or probable disease were met by the Susac syndrome patients. The sequence came from a human donor with Susac syndrome. Sequencing was carried out using CD4+ T cells from PBMCs. The V gene is TRBV6-5, the J gene TRBJ1-2, with 8 bases identical to TRBD1. The chain's CDR3 is CASSYDRVWQGAIGYTF. CDR3 nucleotide sequence: TGTGCCAGCAGTTACGATAGGGTTTGGCAGGGGGCGATTGGCTACACCTTC.